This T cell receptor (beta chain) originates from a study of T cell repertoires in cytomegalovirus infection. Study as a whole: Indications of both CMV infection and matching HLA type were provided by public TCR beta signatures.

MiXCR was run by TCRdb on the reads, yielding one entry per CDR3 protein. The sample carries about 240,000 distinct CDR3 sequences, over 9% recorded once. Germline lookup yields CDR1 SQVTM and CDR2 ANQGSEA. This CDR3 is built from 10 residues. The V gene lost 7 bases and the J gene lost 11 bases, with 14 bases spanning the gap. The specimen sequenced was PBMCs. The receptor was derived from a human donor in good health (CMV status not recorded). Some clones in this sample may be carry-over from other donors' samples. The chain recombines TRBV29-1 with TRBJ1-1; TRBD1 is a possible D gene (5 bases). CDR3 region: CSGRGKGAFF. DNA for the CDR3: TGCAGCGGGAGAGGCAAGGGGGCTTTCTTT. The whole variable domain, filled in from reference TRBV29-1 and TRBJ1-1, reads SAVISQKPSRDICQRGTSLTIQCQVDSQVTMMFWYRQQPGQSLTLIATANQGSEATYESGFVIDKFPISRPNLTFSTLTVSNMSPEDSSIYLCSGRGKGAFFGQGTRLTVV.